The clone carrying this TCR beta chain showed up just once. These data come from a study of blood T cell repertoires in COVID-19. Across the whole study: COVID-19 samples from acute and convalescent phases originated in the United States, Italy and Spain. The cDNA or gDNA used as material had been derived from T cells, B-cell-depleted T cells, or PBMCs.

As originally analysed: Nucleated cell counts were estimated from reference gene primer amplification. Measured with immunoSEQ multiplex PCR; TCRdb has only the in-frame clones, and not every one. V and J calls plus clone size are reproduced from that table; the DNA served to infer D and trimming. The table lists about 130,000 clones, 70% to 75% of them singletons. The germline gives CDR1 LGHNT, CDR2 FRNRAP. This CDR3 is 15 amino acids long. V trimming: 5 bases; J trimming: 7 bases; junction bases outside the gene matches: 10. This clonotype was sampled from a man between 60 and 75 years old with acute or convalescent COVID-19. Sequenced sample: peripheral blood. The gene calls are TRBV12-5 and TRBJ1-5; TRBD1 matches at 8 bases. CDR3 sequence reads: CASGPYGQGRQPQHF. The CDR3 DNA sequence: TGTGCTAGTGGTCCTTACGGACAGGGACGCCAGCCCCAGCATTTT.